This passage covers 25 T cell receptor beta chains from one sample sequenced in a study of vaccination effects on CD4 cells after COVID-19. Method: immunoSEQ multiplex PCR; TCRdb's copy keeps in-frame clones and lacks some. The data show tens of thousands of clones, with over 60% seen just once and more than 13% held by the top ten. Prior to sequencing, the ViraFEST assay stimulated PBMC with viral peptide pools, which expanded the antigen-specific CD4+ T cells. A roughly ten-day culture period preceded the isolation of CD4+ T cells. Vaccine administered to participants consisted of two doses of either BNT162b2 or mRNA-1273. Antigen specificity for these receptors is unknown. Sequencing used CD4+ T cells from PBMCs cultured with HCoV-OC43 spike peptides, obtained after COVID-19 vaccination. Subset described: HCoV-OC43 spike overlapping peptide pool stimulation. The receptors derive from a human donor who received a COVID-19 vaccine.

The genes are TRBV19 and TRBJ1-5; D is uncertain. Per germline, CDR1 LNHDA and CDR2 SQIVND (reference sequence). Trimming pared 7 bases from V and 4 bases from J, leaving 11 bases between. This CDR3 has 13 amino acids. The CDR3 protein is CASNKPGNQPQHF. Written as DNA, the CDR3 is TGTGCCAGTAACAAGCCCGGGAATCAGCCCCAGCATTTT.

The chain recombines TRBV14 with TRBJ2-7, with TRBD1 as a possible D gene (5 bases). V was clipped by 1 base and J by 5 bases, with 21 bases between them. The CDR3 length is 17 residues. Germline CDR1 is SGHDN and CDR2 is FVKESK. This chain's CDR3 is CASSQGKGFWGTDEQYF. Written as DNA, the CDR3 is TGTGCCAGCAGCCAAGGCAAGGGGTTCTGGGGAACTGACGAGCAGTACTTC.

The chain combines TRBV10-3 with TRBJ2-5, with TRBD1 identical over 7 bases. Germline V lookup: CDR1 ENHRY, CDR2 SYGVKD. The CDR3 runs to 14 residues. J gave up 5 bases and V 10 bases, and 13 bases lay outside the gene matches. CDR3 residues: CASSGTETSETQYF. The CDR3 nucleotides read TGTGCCAGTTCCGGGACAGAGACTTCGGAGACCCAGTACTTC.

This clone was picked up one time. V usage is TRBV3-1 (or the pseudogene TRBV3-2) and J usage is TRBJ1-2; 7 nucleotides match TRBD1. The length of the CDR3 is 16 residues. CDR1 and CDR2 from the germline V gene are LGHDT and YNNKEL (reference sequence). V was pared by 1 base and J by 4 bases, with 9 bases of the junction left unmatched. The CDR3 sequence is CASSQVAGGYGYGYTF. In DNA form, the CDR3 reads TGTGCCAGCAGCCAAGTGGCAGGGGGATATGGCTATGGCTACACCTTC.

This chain links TRBV5-1 with TRBJ1-1; 9 positions agree with TRBD1. The CDR3 totals 15 residues. CDR1 and CDR2 (germline): SGHRS, YFSETQ. V shed 3 bases and J 4 bases; nucleotides not matched to a gene: 7. The CDR3 here is CASSSPQGASTEAFF. The CDR3 region has the DNA TGCGCCAGCAGCTCCCCACAGGGGGCAAGCACTGAAGCTTTCTTT.

CDR3 amino acids: CASSLPGSSYNEQFF. The CDR3 DNA reads as TGCGCCAGCAGCCTTCCCGGTAGCTCCTACAATGAGCAGTTCTTC. The chain links TRBV5-1 to TRBJ2-1; D unresolved. The CDR3 has 15 residues. V was trimmed by 4 bases and J by 0 bases, leaving 11 bases between them. Germline-derived CDR1 and CDR2 are SGHRS and YFSETQ.

The chain is built from TRBV6-5 and TRBJ1-2, with D possibly matching TRBD1 (6 bases). The CDR3 has 15 amino acids. Trimming left V 8 bases short and J 3 bases short, with 19 bases between. Germline-derived CDR1 and CDR2 are MNHEY and SVGAGI. CDR3 sequence reads: CASLPYRALDYGYTF. The CDR3 nucleotides are TGTGCCAGCCTCCCCTACAGGGCTCTGGACTATGGCTACACCTTC.

This clone showed up just once. The rearrangement uses TRBV6-5 and TRBJ1-1, with no clear D. The CDR3 totals 12 residues. Germline CDR1 MNHEY, CDR2 SVGAGI. Trimming shortened V by 7 bases and J by 0 bases, and 6 bases separated the two germline ends. The CDR3 DNA reads TGTGCCAGCATCGCACTGAACACTGAAGCTTTCTTT. It specifies CASIALNTEAFF.

The chain couples TRBV19 to TRBJ1-5; D uncertain. Per germline, CDR1 LNHDA and CDR2 SQIVND (reference sequence). The CDR3 length is 13 residues. V gave up 6 bases and J gave up 3 bases, with 9 bases separating them. In nucleotides, the CDR3 is TGTGCCAGTAGAACCCTTAACAATCAGCCCCAGCATTTT. It codes for CASRTLNNQPQHF.

This chain joins TRBV27 and TRBJ2-1, with 11 bases fitting TRBD1. The CDR3 is 15 residues long. J lost 7 bases, V lost 3 bases, and 5 bases had no gene match. From germline, CDR1 is MNHEY and CDR2 SMNVEV (reference sequence). DNA of the CDR3: TGTGCCAGCAGTTTGGACAGGGGGCTGTGGAATGAGCAGTTCTTC. It is translated as CASSLDRGLWNEQFF.

The genes are TRBV7-8 and TRBJ2-7, with D tentatively TRBD1 (5 bases). V was cut by 3 bases and J by 6 bases, with 6 bases left in between. The germline V gene encodes CDR1 SGHVS and CDR2 FQNEAQ. The CDR3 runs 11 residues. The CDR3 sequence is CASSLTVEQYF. For the CDR3, the DNA is TGTGCCAGCAGCTTGACAGTCGAGCAGTACTTC.

A few counts support this clone. The chain joins TRBV11-2 to TRBJ2-1, with D possibly matching TRBD1 (6 bases). V dropped 3 bases and J dropped 10 bases, with 13 bases sitting between them. Germline-derived CDR1 and CDR2 are SGHAT and FQNNGV. The CDR3 length is 13 residues. CDR3 amino acids: CASSFGTGKEQFF. In nucleotides, the CDR3 is TGTGCCAGCAGCTTCGGAACAGGGAAAGAGCAGTTCTTC.

The chain is built from TRBV27 and TRBJ1-1, with 8 bases lining up with TRBD1. With 1 base clipped from V and 1 base from J, the junction kept 5 bases outside the gene matches. Looked up from germline, CDR1 is MNHEY and CDR2 is SMNVEV (reference sequence). The CDR3 is made up of 16 amino acids. The CDR3 sequence is CASSLLRDRRNTEAFF. The CDR3 nucleotides read TGTGCCAGCAGTTTATTAAGGGACAGGCGGAACACTGAAGCTTTCTTT.

The rearrangement joins TRBV18 to TRBJ1-6, with TRBD1 matching over 10 bases. V shed 3 bases and J 7 bases; nucleotides not matched to a gene: 3. This CDR3 has 15 residues. Per germline, CDR1 KGHSH and CDR2 LQKENI. The CDR3 DNA reads as TGTGCCAGCTCACCGGGGACAGGGGTGAATTCACCCCTCCACTTT. Translating gives CASSPGTGVNSPLHF. Drawing the rest from reference TRBV18 and TRBJ1-6, the complete variable domain is NAGVMQNPRHLVRRRGQEARLRCSPMKGHSHVYWYRQLPEEGLKFMVYLQKENIIDESGMPKERFSAEFPKEGPSILRIQQVVRGDSAAYFCASSPGTGVNSPLHFGNGTRLTVT.

In DNA form, the CDR3 reads TGTGCCACCAGTGATCAGGGACGGGGGCCTGGTGGCTACACCTTC. It codes for CATSDQGRGPGGYTF. V gene TRBV24-1 combines with J gene TRBJ1-2; maybe TRBD1 (6 bases). CDR3 size: 15 residues. The V gene's germline CDR1 is KGHDR and CDR2 SFDVKD. The germline V and J ends were trimmed by 3 bases and 7 bases, with 17 bases remaining between them.

A single count supports this clone. The CDR3 spells CASSSGTGFYTF. CDR3 coding DNA: TGTGCCAGCAGTTCCGGGACAGGATTCTACACCTTC. This chain links TRBV6-4 with TRBJ1-2, with 8 bases identical to TRBD1. V dropped 5 bases and J dropped 10; count of bases not matched to a gene: 6. CDR3 length equals 12 residues. The germline V gene encodes CDR1 MRHNA and CDR2 SNTAGT.

The rearrangement links TRBV5-5 to TRBJ1-2; D not resolved. This CDR3 comprises 16 residues. V was shortened by 5 bases and J by 0 bases, with 17 bases between the two germline ends. The germline V gene has CDR1 SGHKS and CDR2 YYEKEE (reference sequence). CDR3 region: CASSPHPGSANYGYTF. The CDR3 nucleotides are TGTGCCAGCAGTCCTCATCCTGGGTCAGCTAACTATGGCTACACCTTC.

This chain connects TRBV6-5 to TRBJ1-1; D not certain. Trimming removed 7 bases from V and 1 base from J, with 10 bases in between. This CDR3 has 13 amino acids. Germline CDR1 reads MNHEY; CDR2 reads SVGAGI. In DNA form, the CDR3 reads TGTGCCAGCACCGCGGGGAGGAACACTGAAGCTTTCTTT. The encoded protein is CASTAGRNTEAFF.

The CDR3 DNA reads as TGTGCCAGCAGCTTGGCGGGGTCTGGAAACACCATATATTTT. Amino acids: CASSLAGSGNTIYF. The genes are TRBV5-6 and TRBJ1-3; D is uncertain. The germline V gene has CDR1 SGHDT and CDR2 YYEEEE. The V end was cut by 0 bases, the J end by 1 base, with 5 bases between. CDR3 length: 14 residues.

V is TRBV27 and J is TRBJ1-1; D is unresolved. V was trimmed by 7 bases and J by 5 bases, leaving 23 bases between them. Germline-derived CDR1 and CDR2 are MNHEY and SMNVEV (reference sequence). The CDR3 runs 16 residues. CDR3 nucleotide sequence: TGTGCCAGCAAAGGATCACGAGTCGGAGCACAGACTGAAGCTTTCTTT. This codes for CASKGSRVGAQTEAFF.

The chain uses TRBV19 and TRBJ2-1; no definite D call. CDR3 length: 15 amino acids. Germline CDR1 and CDR2: LNHDA and SQIVND (reference sequence). Deletions cut 2 bases from V and 4 bases from J, with 12 bases between. In DNA form, the CDR3 reads TGTGCCAGTAGTATAAGGGATTCAGTATACAATGAGCAGTTCTTC. It is translated as CASSIRDSVYNEQFF.

The gene calls are TRBV27 and TRBJ1-2, with a weak D call TRBD1 (5 bases). Germline V gene sequence: CDR1 MNHEY, CDR2 SMNVEV (reference sequence). The V gene lost 2 bases and the J gene lost 3 bases, with 10 bases spanning the gap. CDR3 length equals 14 residues. The CDR3 spells CASSLVGVDYGYTF. As DNA, the CDR3 is TGTGCCAGCAGTTTAGTAGGGGTAGACTATGGCTACACCTTC.

This clone has just a few counts. The CDR3 DNA is TGTGCCAGCAGTTCTATATTCCAACAGGGGGGGAACACTGAAGCTTTCTTT. This gives the protein CASSSIFQQGGNTEAFF. The gene calls are TRBV27 and TRBJ1-1; 8 bases match TRBD1. The V segment lost 4 bases and the J segment 1 base; nucleotides outside the gene matches: 11. The CDR3 is made up of 17 amino acids. The germline CDR1 and CDR2 sequences are MNHEY and SMNVEV (reference sequence).

The CDR3: CASSFPGTSGVNTDTQYF. The CDR3 region has the DNA TGTGCCAGCAGTTTCCCCGGGACTAGCGGGGTAAACACAGATACGCAGTATTTT. J is TRBJ2-3 and V is TRBV27; 13 bases fit TRBD2. J lost 2 bases, V lost 3 bases, and 8 bases had no gene match. This CDR3 comprises 18 residues. Germline V lookup: CDR1 MNHEY, CDR2 SMNVEV (reference sequence).

A few counts support this clone. This rearrangement joins TRBV5-1 to TRBJ1-4, with unresolved D. CDR3 length equals 15 residues. Germline loops: CDR1 SGHRS, CDR2 YFSETQ. Trimming left V 4 bases short and J 0 bases short, with 10 bases between. The CDR3 region is CASSKTTTTNEKLFF. The CDR3 nucleotides read TGCGCCAGCAGCAAAACCACCACAACTAATGAAAAACTGTTTTTT.